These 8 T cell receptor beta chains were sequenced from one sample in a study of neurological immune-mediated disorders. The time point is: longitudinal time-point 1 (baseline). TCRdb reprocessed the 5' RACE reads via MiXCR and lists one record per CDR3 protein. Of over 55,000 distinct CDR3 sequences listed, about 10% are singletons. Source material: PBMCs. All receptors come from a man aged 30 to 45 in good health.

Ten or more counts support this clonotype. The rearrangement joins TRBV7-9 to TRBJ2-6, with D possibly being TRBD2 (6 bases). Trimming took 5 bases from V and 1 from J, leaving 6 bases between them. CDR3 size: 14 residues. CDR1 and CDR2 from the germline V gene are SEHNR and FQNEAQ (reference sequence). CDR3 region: CASSRGSGANVLTF. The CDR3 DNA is TGTGCCAGCAGCCGGGGGTCTGGGGCCAACGTCCTGACTTTC.

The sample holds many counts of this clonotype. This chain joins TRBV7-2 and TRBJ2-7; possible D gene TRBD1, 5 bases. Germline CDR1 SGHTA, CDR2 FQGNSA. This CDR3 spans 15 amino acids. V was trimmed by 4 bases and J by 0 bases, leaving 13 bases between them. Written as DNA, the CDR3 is TGTGCCAGCAGCTCGACAGTAACAAACTCCTACGAGCAGTACTTC. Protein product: CASSSTVTNSYEQYF.

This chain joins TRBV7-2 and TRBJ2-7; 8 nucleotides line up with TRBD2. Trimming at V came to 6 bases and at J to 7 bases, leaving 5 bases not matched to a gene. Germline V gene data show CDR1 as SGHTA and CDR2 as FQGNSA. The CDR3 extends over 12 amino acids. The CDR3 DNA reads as TGTGCCAGCAGAGCGGGAGTAGGAGAGCAGTACTTC. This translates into CASRAGVGEQYF.

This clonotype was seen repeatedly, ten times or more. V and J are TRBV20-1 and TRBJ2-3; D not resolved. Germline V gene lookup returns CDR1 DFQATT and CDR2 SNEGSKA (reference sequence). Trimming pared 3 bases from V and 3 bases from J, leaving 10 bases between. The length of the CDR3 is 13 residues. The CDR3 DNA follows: TGCAGTGCTAGTCTTAGGGCAACAGATACGCAGTATTTT. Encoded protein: CSASLRATDTQYF.

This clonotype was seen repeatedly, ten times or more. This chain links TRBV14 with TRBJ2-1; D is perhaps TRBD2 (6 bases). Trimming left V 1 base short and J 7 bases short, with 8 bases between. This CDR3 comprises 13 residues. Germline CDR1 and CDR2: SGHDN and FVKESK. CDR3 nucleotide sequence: TGTGCCAGCAGCCAAGGGGAGGTAAATGAGCAGTTCTTC. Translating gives CASSQGEVNEQFF. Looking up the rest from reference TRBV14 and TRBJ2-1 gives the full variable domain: EAGVTQFPSHSVIEKGQTVTLRCDPISGHDNLYWYRRVMGKEIKFLLHFVKESKQDESGMPNNRFLAERTGGTYSTLKVQPAELEDSGVYFCASSQGEVNEQFFGPGTRLTVL.

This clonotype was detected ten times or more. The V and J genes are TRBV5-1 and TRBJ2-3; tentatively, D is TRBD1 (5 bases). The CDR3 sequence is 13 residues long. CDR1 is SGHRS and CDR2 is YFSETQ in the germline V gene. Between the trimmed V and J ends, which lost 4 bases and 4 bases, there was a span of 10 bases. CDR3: CASSARGPDTQYF. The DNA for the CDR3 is TGCGCCAGCAGCGCAAGGGGTCCAGATACGCAGTATTTT.

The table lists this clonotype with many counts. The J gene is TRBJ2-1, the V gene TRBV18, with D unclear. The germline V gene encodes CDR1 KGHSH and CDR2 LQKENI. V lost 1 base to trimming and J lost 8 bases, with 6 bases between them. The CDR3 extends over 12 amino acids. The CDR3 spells CASSPLGDEQFF. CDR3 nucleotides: TGTGCCAGCTCACCACTCGGTGATGAGCAGTTCTTC.

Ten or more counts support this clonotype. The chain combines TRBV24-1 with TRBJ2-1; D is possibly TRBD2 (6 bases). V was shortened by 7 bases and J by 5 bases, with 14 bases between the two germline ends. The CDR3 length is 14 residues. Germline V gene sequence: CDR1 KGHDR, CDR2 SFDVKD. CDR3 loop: CATRSGLGDNEQFF. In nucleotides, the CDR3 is TGTGCCACCAGGTCGGGACTCGGCGACAATGAGCAGTTCTTC.